This is a list of T cell receptor beta chains from one sample in a study of sequential checkpoint blockade in melanoma. Generated by immunoSEQ multiplex PCR, the TCRdb table keeps only in-frame clones and is missing some. The table lists 25,000 to 35,000 clones, approximately 86% of them singletons. This sample comprised CD8+ T cells sorted from blood (inferred from file names), obtained from a patient given nivolumab and ipilimumab in sequence. The receptors stem from a human donor with melanoma. CDR3s include the opening cysteine and the closing phenylalanine or tryptophan. A D gene is named only where the DNA matches it firmly. Part of the rows lack a size; the others show once, few, many or a class for expanded clones.

>TRBJ1-2|TRBD1|TRBV5-5|.
TGTGCCAGCAGCTGGGACAGGGCTTTACTTGGCTACACCTTC
CASSWDRALLGYTF
>TRBJ2-1|TRBD1|TRBV7-9|.
TGTGCCAGCAGCTCTCGGGACAGGGCTTACAATGAGCAGTTCTTC
CASSSRDRAYNEQFF
>TRBJ1-1|.|TRBV19|few
TGTGCCAGTAGCAGCCGGGTGGAGGGCACTGAAGCTTTCTTT
CASSSRVEGTEAFF
>TRBJ2-7|.|TRBV28|.
TGTGCCAGCAGTTGGGGGGTCAGGGCTGCGTCCTACGAGCAGTACTTC
CASSWGVRAASYEQYF
>TRBJ1-1|.|TRBV5-4|.
TGTGCCAGCAGCGGTCTAGTCACTGAAGCTTTCTTT
CASSGLVTEAFF
>TRBJ2-3|.|TRBV27|few
TGTGCCAGCAGTTTTGTGCGGGAAGGCACAGATACGCAGTATTTT
CASSFVREGTDTQYF
>TRBJ2-7|TRBD1|TRBV28|.
TGTGCCAGCAAGGGGACAGGGGACCCCTACGAGCAGTACTTC
CASKGTGDPYEQYF
>TRBJ1-2|.|TRBV11-3|once
TGTGCCAGCAGCTTACAGCGACAGAGACACAACTATGGCTACACCTTC
CASSLQRQRHNYGYTF
>TRBJ2-7|TRBD1|TRBV5-6|few
TGTGCCAGCAGCTTGTGGGGACAGGTCTACTACGAGCAGTACTTC
CASSLWGQVYYEQYF
>TRBJ2-7|.|TRBV6-6|.
TGTGCCAGCAGTTACTCAGGGGACTACGAGCAGTACTTC
CASSYSGDYEQYF
>TRBJ2-6|.|TRBV10-2|.
TGCGCCAGCCAGCGATCGCCTGGGGCCAACGTCCTGACTTTC
CASQRSPGANVLTF
>TRBJ2-7|TRBD2|TRBV27|once
TGTGCCAGCAGGTCACTAGCGGGGGGGCATAACTACGAGCAGTACTTC
CASRSLAGGHNYEQYF
>TRBJ1-1|.|TRBV9|.
TGTGCCAGCAGCTCGGGTGGGGAGGGCACTGAAGCTTTCTTT
CASSSGGEGTEAFF
>TRBJ2-7|.|TRBV5-1|once
TGCGCCAGCAGCTTGGCCGGCGGCACCTACGAGCAGTACTTC
CASSLAGGTYEQYF
>TRBJ2-1|TRBD2|TRBV2|once
TGTGCCAGCAGTGAAAACAGGGTCCGACTAGCGGGGGAGTTCTTC
CASSENRVRLAGEFF
>TRBJ2-7|.|TRBV28|.
TGTGCCAGCAGTTATGCAGTTGCCTACGAGCAGTACTTC
CASSYAVAYEQYF
>TRBJ2-7|.|TRBV4-1|.
TGCGCCAGCAGCCATCCCCCCCCGGGCGAGCAGTACTTC
CASSHPPPGEQYF
>TRBJ2-7|.|TRBV21-1|.
TGTGCCAGCAGCAAAGCGGCAGGGGGCGCTTCCTACGAGCAGTACTTC
CASSKAAGGASYEQYF
>TRBJ1-5|TRBD1|TRBV25-1|.
TGTGCCAGCAGTGCGGGACAGAGCAATCAGCCCCAGCATTTT
CASSAGQSNQPQHF
>TRBJ1-2|TRBD1|TRBV27|.
TGTGCCAGCAGTTACGGGACAGGGGGAGGCGGCTACACCTTC
CASSYGTGGGGYTF
>TRBJ1-2|.|TRBV4-3|.
TGCGCCAGCAGCCAAGTGGTGGCAGGGGCCGCTGGCTACACCTTC
CASSQVVAGAAGYTF
>TRBJ2-7|TRBD1|TRBV19|.
TGTGCCAGTAGTATAGTCCGGACAGGGGAAGAGCAGTACTTC
CASSIVRTGEEQYF
>TRBJ1-1|.|TRBV6-5|once
TGTGCCAGCAGTTACTCGCCAGAAATACCCACTGAAGCTTTCTTT
CASSYSPEIPTEAFF
>TRBJ1-2|TRBD1|TRBV27|.
TGTGCCAGCAGTTTAGATTTCGGGACAGGGTACACCTTC
CASSLDFGTGYTF
>TRBJ2-3|TRBD2|TRBV7-9|.
TGTGCCAGCAGCGAAAGGGGCTGGCGGGGGGTTAGCACAGATACGCAGTATTTT
CASSERGWRGVSTDTQYF
>TRBJ2-1|.|TRBV4-1|.
TGCGCCAGCAGCTCTCTGGGACTCCGAAACAATGAGCAGTTCTTC
CASSSLGLRNNEQFF
>TRBJ1-1|TRBD1|TRBV5-1|.
TGCGCCAGCAGCTTGGGGGACAGGGGGCGATCCCCCAACACTGAAGCTTTCTTT
CASSLGDRGRSPNTEAFF
>TRBJ2-7|.|TRBV18|.
TGTGCCAGCTCACGCGGGGACAGCGTATTCTCCTACGAGCAGTACTTC
CASSRGDSVFSYEQYF
>TRBJ1-1|.|TRBV7-9|.
TGTGCCAGCAGCGCAGACTACACTGAAGCTTTCTTT
CASSADYTEAFF
>TRBJ2-6|.|TRBV15|.
TGTGCCACCGAGCCGGGTCTCGGGGCCAACGTCCTGACTTTC
CATEPGLGANVLTF
>TRBJ2-7|.|TRBV7-9|.
TGTGCCAGCAGCCAACTTGGGACTTCTTACGAGCAGTACTTC
CASSQLGTSYEQYF
>TRBJ2-7|TRBD1|TRBV13|.
TGTGCCAGCAGCTTATCCACTCCTCCCCCCGGGACAGAGAGCTCCTACGAGCAGTACTTC
CASSLSTPPPGTESSYEQYF
>TRBJ2-1|TRBD2|TRBV4-3|.
TGCGCCAGCAGCCATTACACTAGCGGGAGGGCGCATGAGCAGTTCTTC
CASSHYTSGRAHEQFF
>TRBJ2-2|.|TRBV4-3|.
TGCGCCAGCAGCCAAGGGAACCCGCGGTTGGCTAGGACCGGGGAGCTGTTTTTT
CASSQGNPRLARTGELFF
>TRBJ2-1|TRBD1|TRBV28|.
TGTGTCAGCAGTTCGGACAGGGCCGATGAGCAGTTCTTC
CVSSSDRADEQFF
>TRBJ2-1|TRBD1|TRBV27|.
TGTGCCAGCAGTTTGGGACAGGTCAATGAGCAGTTCTTC
CASSLGQVNEQFF
>TRBJ2-2|.|TRBV7-9|.
TGTGCCAGCAGCGCCGGACAGAACACCGGGGAGCTGTTTTTT
CASSAGQNTGELFF
>TRBJ2-7|TRBD2|TRBV5-1|.
TGCGCCAGCAGCGGGACTAGCGGGCACTACGAGCAGTACTTC
CASSGTSGHYEQYF
>TRBJ1-1|.|TRBV2|.
TGTGCCAGCAGTGAATACGGGAGGGGCACTGAAGCTTTCTTT
CASSEYGRGTEAFF
>TRBJ2-3|TRBD2|TRBV9|.
TGTGCCAGCAGCGTAGCTAGCGGGGGGGCCCCCACAGATACGCAGTATTTT
CASSVASGGAPTDTQYF
>TRBJ2-7|TRBD1|TRBV7-8|.
TGTGCCAGCAGCTTTATCCAGGGGGAGTTGGGCTACGAGCAGTACTTC
CASSFIQGELGYEQYF
>TRBJ2-1|.|TRBV9|once
TGTGCCAGCAGCGTATATGAGGGAGGGGGAGCCTACAATGAGCAGTTCTTC
CASSVYEGGGAYNEQFF